The rows below give T cell receptor beta chains drawn from one sample of a study of blood T cell repertoires in COVID-19. TCRdb keeps only in-frame clones here, not all; method: immunoSEQ multiplex PCR. The sample has some 300,000 clones, nearly 90% seen once. Source material: PBMCs or T cells enriched from blood (not recorded which). Receptors originate from a young woman who had recovered from COVID-19. CDR3s include the opening cysteine and the closing phenylalanine or tryptophan. D genes are given only for firm matches.

V: TRBV5-5; D: .; J: TRBJ1-4; CDR3: CASSSGIAGATNEKLFF
V: TRBV27; D: TRBD2; J: TRBJ2-1; CDR3: CASSLPLTSGGNNEQFF
V: TRBV18; D: TRBD1; J: TRBJ2-5; CDR3: CASSDLRDSQETQYF
V: TRBV3-1/TRBV3-2; D: TRBD2; J: TRBJ2-1; CDR3: CASSPIALAGVVEQFF
V: TRBV30; D: TRBD2; J: TRBJ2-5; CDR3: CAWSPSGGKTQYF
V: TRBV6-5; D: TRBD1; J: TRBJ1-1; CDR3: CASSPRDRATEAFF
V: TRBV2; D: TRBD2; J: TRBJ2-3; CDR3: CASSFYGGGSVTDTQYF
V: TRBV29-1; D: TRBD1; J: TRBJ2-2; CDR3: CSGIPGGIGELFF
V: TRBV4-2; D: .; J: TRBJ2-7; CDR3: CASSQAGTASSYEQYF
V: TRBV14; D: .; J: TRBJ1-3; CDR3: CASSRVQFSGNTIYF
V: TRBV28; D: .; J: TRBJ2-1; CDR3: CASSLRTGRGNEQFF
V: TRBV9; D: .; J: TRBJ2-5; CDR3: CASSVGAGVSGETQYF
V: TRBV28; D: TRBD1; J: TRBJ1-3; CDR3: CASRETGFSGNTIYF
V: TRBV19; D: .; J: TRBJ1-5; CDR3: CASRLQSNQPQHF
V: TRBV27; D: .; J: TRBJ2-3; CDR3: CASSLAASTDTQYF
V: TRBV13; D: .; J: TRBJ1-6; CDR3: CASSPALRTDNSPLHF
V: TRBV19; D: .; J: TRBJ2-7; CDR3: CASSPQVVAYEQYF
V: TRBV10-3; D: .; J: TRBJ1-2; CDR3: CAIIQGLTGGYTF
V: TRBV19; D: TRBD2; J: TRBJ2-7; CDR3: CASSNLAGGIYEQYF
V: TRBV5-1; D: TRBD1; J: TRBJ1-1; CDR3: CASSGAGGVGTEAFF
V: TRBV10-3; D: TRBD1; J: TRBJ2-1; CDR3: CAIRGQGVNNEQFF
V: TRBV7-8; D: TRBD1; J: TRBJ1-2; CDR3: CASSSNRQGGFDGYTF
V: TRBV4-2; D: TRBD1; J: TRBJ1-2; CDR3: CASSARDRSGHGYTF
V: TRBV19; D: .; J: TRBJ1-1; CDR3: CASRGATGSTEAFF
V: TRBV27; D: TRBD1; J: TRBJ1-6; CDR3: CASSPLGQAYNSPLHF
V: TRBV18; D: .; J: TRBJ1-4; CDR3: CASSPWDSAPTNEKLFF
V: TRBV2; D: .; J: TRBJ1-5; CDR3: CASSNRVNQPQHF
V: TRBV28; D: .; J: TRBJ1-4; CDR3: CASSLPGRNEKLFF
V: TRBV19; D: .; J: TRBJ2-1; CDR3: CASGREAGYNEQFF
V: TRBV5-5; D: TRBD1; J: TRBJ1-5; CDR3: CASSLIGTGGVSNQPQHF
V: TRBV19; D: TRBD2; J: TRBJ2-2; CDR3: CASSRAGGYTGELFF
V: TRBV25-1; D: TRBD2; J: TRBJ2-7; CDR3: CASSLEGAGFEQYF